The next 4 T cell receptor beta chains were all read from a single sample in a study of T-cell memory formation after mild COVID-19. TCRdb reanalysed the 5' RACE reads using MiXCR and keeps one entry per CDR3 protein. The sample has 350,000 or so distinct CDR3 sequences; roughly 20% are singletons. The sample taken for sequencing was PBMCs or a T cell subset sorted from them (not recorded which). The origin of the receptors is an adult woman who had mild COVID-19 (a few samples of this study predate the infection). Cell type and time point are not known.

The rearrangement joins TRBV7-2 to TRBJ2-3, with 7 bases that match TRBD1. Germline V CDR1 and CDR2: SGHTA, FQGNSA. V gave up 4 bases and J gave up 6 bases; unmatched junction bases: 10. This CDR3 spans 15 amino acids. Here the CDR3 reads CASSYDRVAVDTQYF. The CDR3 region has the DNA TGTGCCAGCAGCTACGACAGGGTGGCTGTGGATACGCAGTATTTT.

This chain links TRBV19 with TRBJ2-1; perhaps D is TRBD1 or TRBD2 (5 bases each). With 1 base removed from V and 8 bases from J, the gap between germline ends came to 15 bases. CDR1 is LNHDA, CDR2 SQIVND, per germline (reference sequence). CDR3 length: 15 amino acids. CDR3 loop: CASSIGAGTVDEQFF. The CDR3 DNA reads as TGTGCCAGTAGTATAGGCGCAGGGACCGTGGATGAGCAGTTCTTC.

This clonotype occurred a few times. V gene TRBV5-1 combines with J gene TRBJ2-1, with 8 nucleotides matching TRBD2. V was pared by 7 bases and J by 8 bases, with 11 bases of the junction left unmatched. The germline gives CDR1 SGHRS, CDR2 YFSETQ. The CDR3 is 14 amino acids. CDR3 amino acids: CASSPGGALDEQFF. The CDR3 coding sequence is TGCGCCAGCTCCCCCGGGGGGGCCCTTGATGAGCAGTTCTTC.

This clonotype appeared once. The rearrangement links TRBV12-3 or TRBV12-4 to TRBJ2-4; TRBD2 might be the D (5 bases). CDR3 length: 15 amino acids. Trimming pared 2 bases from V and 0 bases from J, leaving 8 bases between. The CDR3 sequence is CASSLRAGAKNIQYF. In nucleotides, the CDR3 is TGTGCCAGCAGTTTAAGGGCGGGAGCCAAAAACATTCAGTACTTC.